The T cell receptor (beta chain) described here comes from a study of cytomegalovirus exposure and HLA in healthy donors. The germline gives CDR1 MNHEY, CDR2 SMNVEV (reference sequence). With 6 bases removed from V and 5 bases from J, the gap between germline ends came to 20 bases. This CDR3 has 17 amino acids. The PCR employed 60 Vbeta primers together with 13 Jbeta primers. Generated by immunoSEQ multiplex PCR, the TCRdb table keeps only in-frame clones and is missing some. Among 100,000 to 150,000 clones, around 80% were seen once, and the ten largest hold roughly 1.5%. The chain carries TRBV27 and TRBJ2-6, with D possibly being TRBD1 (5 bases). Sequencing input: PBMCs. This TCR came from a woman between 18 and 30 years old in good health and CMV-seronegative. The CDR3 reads CASRANSYRYRANVLTF. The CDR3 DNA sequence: TGTGCCAGCAGGGCAAATTCTTACAGGTACCGGGCCAACGTCCTGACTTTC. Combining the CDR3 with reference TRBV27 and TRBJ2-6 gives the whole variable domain EAQVTQNPRYLITVTGKKLTVTCSQNMNHEYMSWYRQDPGLGLRQIYYSMNVEVTDKGDVPEGYKVSRKEKRNFPLILESPSPNQTSLYFCASRANSYRYRANVLTFGAGSRLTVL.